A single sample gave rise to the 3 T cell receptor beta chains below, sequenced in a study of blood T cell repertoires in COVID-19. Using immunoSEQ multiplex PCR, the repertoire was profiled, and TCRdb retains in-frame clones only, with some absent. This sample yields 100,000 to 150,000 clones, of which around 86% are seen a single time; 6.6% belongs to the top ten. The sequenced material came from peripheral blood. Receptors originate from a man older than 75 with active or convalescent COVID-19.

The rearrangement joins TRBV6-5 to TRBJ1-3, with D hard to call. V gave up 6 bases and J gave up 0 bases, with 12 bases separating them. The CDR3 runs to 15 residues. Looked up from germline, CDR1 is MNHEY and CDR2 is SVGAGI. This CDR3 is CASRNGDYSGNTIYF. CDR3 DNA: TGTGCCAGCAGAAACGGGGATTACTCTGGAAACACCATATATTTT.

The chain carries TRBV4-2 and TRBJ1-2; D gene uncertain. Trimming pared 2 bases from V and 5 bases from J, leaving 9 bases between. The CDR3 has 13 residues. Germline CDR1 reads LGHNA; CDR2 reads YNFKEQ. In nucleotides, the CDR3 is TGTGCCAGCAGCCAATCATACCTATATGGCTACACCTTC. Protein product: CASSQSYLYGYTF.

V gene TRBV7-3 combines with J gene TRBJ1-4; the D gene is possibly TRBD1 (5 bases). The CDR3 sequence is 13 residues long. Between the trimmed V and J ends, which lost 1 base and 6 bases, there was a span of 6 bases. Germline V gene lookup returns CDR1 SGHTA and CDR2 FQGTGA. Here the CDR3 reads CASSLMGHEKLFF. In nucleotides, the CDR3 is TGTGCCAGCAGCTTAATGGGGCATGAAAAACTGTTTTTT.